Following are 15 T cell receptor beta chains from one sample sequenced in a study of tumor-infiltrating lymphocytes in primary liver carcinoma (dated by TCRdb to the late 2010s). Sequencing was carried out with an Illumina HiSeq 2500. Starting from about 500 ng total RNA, TCRbeta-specific cDNA was produced by reverse transcription with a constant-region primer and ProtoScript II reverse transcriptase. TCRbeta libraries were built with three nested multiplex PCR rounds, a slightly modified ARM-PCR procedure. Each of the first two PCR rounds ran for about 11 cycles using multiplex TRBV1-TRBV30 forward primers together with a Cbeta reverse primer. The public reads were run again by TCRdb, first through fastp at Q25 and then through MiXCR, and only productive beta chains were kept. All rows with the same CDR3 protein become a single entry with the most common DNA and genes. The sample includes around 330,000 distinct CDR3 sequences, with around three fifths observed a single time. Approximately 15% of the sample is taken by the ten largest.

RNA from unsorted whole blood was extracted with TRIzol reagent, and germline DNA was obtained with the DNeasy Blood & Tissue kit. The sequenced sample was peripheral blood. These receptors all stem from a young woman with primary liver carcinoma and hepatitis B virus infection.

As for this clonotype: A single base separates this from a much larger clone, so it may be a read error. V is TRBV4-1 and J is TRBJ2-7; D is possibly TRBD1 (5 bases). The germline gives CDR1 MGHRA, CDR2 YSYEKL. The CDR3 totals 15 residues. Trimming took off 3 bases at V and 0 bases at J, with 12 bases between the two ends. CDR3 sequence (DNA): TGCGCCAGCAGCCAGACCTGCGACAGCTCCTACGAGCAGTACTTC. Amino acid sequence: CASSQTCDSSYEQYF.

This chain joins TRBV28 and TRBJ2-1, with D possibly TRBD1 on 5 matching bases. The V end was cut by 0 bases, the J end by 6 bases, with 9 bases between. Per the germline V gene, CDR1 is MDHEN and CDR2 is SYDVKM. This CDR3 has 14 amino acids. CDR3 region: CASSLWTVVNEQFF. DNA of the CDR3: TGTGCCAGCAGTTTATGGACAGTCGTCAATGAGCAGTTCTTC.

With respect to this clonotype: Being one base from a much bigger clone, this may be a read error. The chain joins TRBV29-1 to TRBJ2-1; TRBD2 might be the D (5 bases). Germline V CDR1 and CDR2: SQVTM, ANQGSEA. CDR3 length equals 13 residues. CDR3 in DNA: TGCTGCGTTAATGTGGACTCGTACAATGAGCAGTTCTTC. This translates into CCVNVDSYNEQFF.

This clonotype was recorded a few times. The chain recombines TRBV6-1 with TRBJ2-7, with 16 nucleotides matching TRBD2. V gave up 6 bases and J gave up 4 bases; unmatched junction bases: 6. Germline V gene lookup returns CDR1 MNHNS and CDR2 SASEGT. CDR3 size: 16 residues. CDR3 sequence (DNA): TGTGCCAGCAGCGGGACTAGCGGGAGGGCCTTGTACGAGCAGTACTTC. It specifies CASSGTSGRALYEQYF.

The chain uses TRBV29-1 and TRBJ2-7, with 11 positions matching TRBD2. The CDR3 runs 14 residues. V lost 6 bases to trimming and J lost 1 base; unmatched junction nucleotides: 5. CDR1 and CDR2 (germline): SQVTM, ANQGSEA. CDR3 region: CSVDLAGGSYEQYF. In DNA, the CDR3 is TGCAGCGTAGATCTAGCGGGAGGATCCTACGAGCAGTACTTC.

The sample holds many counts of this clonotype. The chain uses TRBV4-3 and TRBJ2-1, with 11 nucleotides matching TRBD2. Germline V gene lookup returns CDR1 LGHNA and CDR2 YSLEER. After removal of 0 bases from V and 6 bases from J, the junction contained 7 bases not matched to a gene. The CDR3 runs 17 residues. This CDR3 is CASSQDLAGTSGNEQFF. CDR3 DNA: TGCGCCAGCAGCCAAGATTTAGCGGGGACTAGCGGCAATGAGCAGTTCTTC.

This clonotype was seen many times. This sequence joins TRBV29-1 and TRBJ2-2, with D perhaps TRBD1 or TRBD2 (5 bases each). Germline lookup yields CDR1 SQVTM and CDR2 ANQGSEA. This CDR3 contains 12 residues. V dropped 4 bases and J dropped 3 bases, with 6 bases sitting between them. The CDR3 nucleotides read TGCAGCGTTGGGGGGTACACCGGGGAGCTGTTTTTT. Amino acid sequence: CSVGGYTGELFF.

About this clonotype: An end of the junction differs from the germline gene, which may be a read error. V and J are TRBV4-2 and TRBJ1-1, with D unclear. Per the germline V gene, CDR1 is LGHNA and CDR2 is YNFKEQ. This CDR3 spans 16 amino acids. The CDR3 reads CANSQGPQCLGTEAFF. CDR3 bases: TGTGCCAACAGCCAAGGCCCCCAGTGCTTAGGAACTGAAGCTTTCTTT.

Worth noting for this clonotype: At one end, the junction sequence differs from germline, possibly due to a read error. The rearrangement uses TRBV7-9 and TRBJ1-5; 7 bases are a match to TRBD1. The CDR3 loop spans 13 amino acids. From germline, CDR1 is SEHNR and CDR2 FQNEAQ (reference sequence). The CDR3 protein is CASSWTGGQPQHF. CDR3 nucleotide sequence: TGTGCCAGCAGCTGGACAGGAGGTCAGCCCCAACATTTT.

This clonotype was picked up one time. The rearrangement joins TRBV6-5 to TRBJ2-5, with D possibly being TRBD1 (5 bases). Germline lookup yields CDR1 MNHEY and CDR2 SVGAGI. The CDR3 is 14 amino acids. V was shortened by 11 bases and J by 1 base, with 17 bases between the two germline ends. As DNA, the CDR3 is TGTGCCTGCGGTTACGACAGAGTCCAAGAGACCCAGTACTTC. Translating it yields CACGYDRVQETQYF.

In its sample, this clonotype was seen once. V and J are TRBV28 and TRBJ1-6; TRBD1 might be the D (6 bases). There are 16 residues in the CDR3. V gave up 6 bases and J gave up 8 bases, with 20 bases separating them. Germline V gene data show CDR1 as MDHEN and CDR2 as SYDVKM. This chain's CDR3 is CASRGGQQPSHSPLHF. CDR3 in DNA: TGTGCCAGCAGGGGGGGACAACAACCTTCCCATTCACCCCTCCACTTT.

This clonotype has more than one count but fewer than ten. One end of the junction does not line up with germline, which may come from a read error. The rearrangement uses TRBV11-2 and TRBJ2-7; weak D call: TRBD1 (6 bases). This CDR3 spans 13 amino acids. Germline CDR1 is SGHAT and CDR2 is FQNNGV. Here the CDR3 DNA reads TGTGCCAGCAGTCGGACAGCGGTACACGAGCGGTACTTC. Encoded protein: CASSRTAVHERYF.

Worth noting for this clonotype: This sequence may be a read error, since a much larger clone differs from it by one base. This chain links TRBV6-6 with TRBJ1-1; D not certain. This CDR3 comprises 15 residues. CDR1 and CDR2 from the germline V gene are MNHNY and SVGAGI (reference sequence). With 7 bases removed from V and 1 base from J, the gap between germline ends came to 16 bases. Here the CDR3 reads CASTKGQAGNTEAFF. The CDR3 region has the DNA TGTGCCAGCACCAAAGGCCAGGCAGGGAACACTGAAGCTTTCTTT.

This clonotype has just one count. At one end the junction does not follow the germline gene, possibly because of a read error. The V gene is TRBV5-4, the J gene TRBJ1-2; D is perhaps TRBD1 (5 bases). CDR3 size: 14 residues. In germline, CDR1 is SGHNT, CDR2 YYREEE (reference sequence). CDR3 loop: CANSRTKLMGGYTF. The CDR3 DNA follows: TGTGCCAACAGCCGGACAAAGCTTATGGGTGGCTACACCTTC.

Details on this clonotype: A read error may account for a junction end that differs from germline. The chain joins TRBV4-1 to TRBJ2-1; D ambiguous. CDR1 and CDR2 (germline): MGHRA, YSYEKL. This CDR3 spans 12 amino acids. DNA for the CDR3: TGCGTCAGCAGTCGGCCGGGTGATGAGCAGTTCTTT. Its protein is CVSSRPGDEQFF.